One TCR beta chain is described in this entry. Its antigen is undetermined. The data derive from a study of Ad26.COV2.S vaccination and SARS-CoV-2 variants. This CDR3 contains 16 residues. CDR1 and CDR2 (germline): LGHDT, YNNKEL (reference sequence). Trimming removed 3 bases from V and 4 bases from J, with 15 bases in between. Clones were sequenced by immunoSEQ multiplex PCR, and TCRdb holds only the in-frame ones, with some missing. The table records fewer than 55,000 clones, around 83% of them present only once. Study-wide points: After vaccination, reports described spike-specific CD8+ and CD4+ T cell responses as showing substantial breadth.

The V and J genes are TRBV3-1 (or the pseudogene TRBV3-2) and TRBJ1-4, with D possibly TRBD1 on 6 matching bases. This clonotype was sampled from a human donor who had recovered from COVID-19. Specimen: peripheral blood, collected after recovery from COVID-19. The CDR3 region is CASSQPGQFFNEKLFF. CDR3 nucleotide sequence: TGTGCCAGCAGCCAGCCAGGACAGTTCTTTAATGAAAAACTGTTTTTT.